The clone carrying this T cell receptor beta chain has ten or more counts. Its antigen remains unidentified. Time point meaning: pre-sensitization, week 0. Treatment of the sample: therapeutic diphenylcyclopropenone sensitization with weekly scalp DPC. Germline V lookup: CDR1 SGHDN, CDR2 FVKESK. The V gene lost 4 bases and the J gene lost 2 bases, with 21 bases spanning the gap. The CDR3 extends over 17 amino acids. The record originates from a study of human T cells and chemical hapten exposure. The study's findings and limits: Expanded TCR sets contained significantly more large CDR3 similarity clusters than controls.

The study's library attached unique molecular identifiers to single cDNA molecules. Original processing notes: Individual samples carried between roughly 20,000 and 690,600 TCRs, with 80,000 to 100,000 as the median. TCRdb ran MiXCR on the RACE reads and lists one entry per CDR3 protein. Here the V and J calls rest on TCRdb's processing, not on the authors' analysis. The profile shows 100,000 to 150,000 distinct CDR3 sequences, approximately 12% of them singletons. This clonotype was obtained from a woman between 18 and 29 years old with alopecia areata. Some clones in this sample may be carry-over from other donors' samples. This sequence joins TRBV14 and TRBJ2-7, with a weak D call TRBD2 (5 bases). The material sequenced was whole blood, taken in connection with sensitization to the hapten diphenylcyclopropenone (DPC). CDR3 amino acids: CASSPRRTGLRAYEQYF. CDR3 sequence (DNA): TGTGCCAGCAGCCCCAGGAGGACGGGGTTACGCGCCTACGAGCAGTACTTC.